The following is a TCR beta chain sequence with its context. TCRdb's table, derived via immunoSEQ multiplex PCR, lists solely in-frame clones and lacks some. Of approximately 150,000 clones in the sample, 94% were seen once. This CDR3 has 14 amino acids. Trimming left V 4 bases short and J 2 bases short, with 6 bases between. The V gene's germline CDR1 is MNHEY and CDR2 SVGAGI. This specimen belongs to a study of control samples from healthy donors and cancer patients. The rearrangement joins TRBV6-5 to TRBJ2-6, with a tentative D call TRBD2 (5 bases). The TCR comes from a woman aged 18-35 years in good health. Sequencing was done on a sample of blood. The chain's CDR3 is CASSSGAGANVLTF. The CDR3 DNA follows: TGTGCCAGCAGTTCCGGGGCTGGGGCCAACGTCCTGACTTTC.